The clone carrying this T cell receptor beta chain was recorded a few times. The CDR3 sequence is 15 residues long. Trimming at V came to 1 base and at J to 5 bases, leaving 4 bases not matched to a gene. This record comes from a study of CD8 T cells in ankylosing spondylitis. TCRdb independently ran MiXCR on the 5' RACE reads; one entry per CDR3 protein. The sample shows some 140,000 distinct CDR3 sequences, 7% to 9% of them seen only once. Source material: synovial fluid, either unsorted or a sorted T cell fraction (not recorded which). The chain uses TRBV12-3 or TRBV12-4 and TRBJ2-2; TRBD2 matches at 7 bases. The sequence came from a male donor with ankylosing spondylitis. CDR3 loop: CASSLVSGATGELFF. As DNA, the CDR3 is TGTGCCAGCAGTTTAGTAAGCGGGGCTACCGGGGAGCTGTTTTTT.